These T cell receptor beta chains were read from a single sample in a study of OX40 agonist ivuxolimab in advanced cancers. Using immunoSEQ multiplex PCR, the repertoire was profiled, and TCRdb retains in-frame clones only, with some absent. This table has 25,000 to 35,000 clones, less than 90% appearing once. Sequencing used CD4+ or CD8+ T cells sorted from blood, obtained in a trial of the OX40 agonist ivuxolimab. These TCRs come from an adult with an advanced solid tumor such as melanoma, head and neck, liver or kidney cancer. The CDR3 runs from the conserved cysteine through the conserved F or W. The D gene is left open where the match is weak. The size of a clone is reported for some rows only, either as once, few or many, or as a class for expanded clones.

D gene | J gene | V gene | clone size | CDR3 length | CDR3 DNA | CDR3 protein
- | TRBJ1-2 | TRBV19 | - | 11 | TGTGCCAGCCTAAATTCATTTGGCTACACCTTC | CASLNSFGYTF
- | TRBJ1-1 | TRBV5-1 | - | 13 | TGCGCCAGCAGCTTTGGGGGGAAAACTGAAGCTTTCTTT | CASSFGGKTEAFF
TRBD2 | TRBJ2-2 | TRBV4-2 | - | 17 | TGTGCCAGCAGCCCCTCCGGACTAGCGGGAGGCCCCGGGGAGCTGTTTTTT | CASSPSGLAGGPGELFF
- | TRBJ2-7 | TRBV27 | - | 15 | TGTGCCAGCAGCGACGGGCTACCATCCTTCTACGAGCAGTACTTC | CASSDGLPSFYEQYF
TRBD1 | TRBJ1-1 | TRBV19 | - | 15 | TGTGCCAGTAGTATAGTAGGGACAGGGAGTACTGAAGCTTTCTTT | CASSIVGTGSTEAFF
- | TRBJ1-5 | TRBV27 | - | 15 | TGTGCCAGCAGTTTAGGGCCCGACGGCAATCAGCCCCAGCATTTT | CASSLGPDGNQPQHF
TRBD2 | TRBJ2-7 | TRBV7-9 | once | 17 | TGTGCCAGCAGCACCGGACTAGCGGGGGGGAGCTCCTACGAGCAGTACTTC | CASSTGLAGGSSYEQYF
TRBD1 | TRBJ1-2 | TRBV19 | - | 14 | TGTGCCAGTAGTGCCGCGGACAGGGGTTATGGCTACACCTTC | CASSAADRGYGYTF
- | TRBJ2-1 | TRBV4-2 | many | 18 | TGTGCCAGCAGCCAAGGGGGGGCTAGCGAGGGCTCCTACAATGAGCAGTTCTTC | CASSQGGASEGSYNEQFF
- | TRBJ2-7 | TRBV7-9 | - | 12 | TGTGCCAGCAGTCCAACCCCACCCGAGCAGTACTTC | CASSPTPPEQYF
TRBD2 | TRBJ2-3 | TRBV6-4 | - | 15 | TGTGCCAACAGTGACTCGACTAGCGGCACAGATACGCAGTATTTT | CANSDSTSGTDTQYF
- | TRBJ2-7 | TRBV30 | - | 15 | TGTGCCTGGGGAAAGAGGAGGGGAAACTCCTACGAGCAGTACTTC | CAWGKRRGNSYEQYF
- | TRBJ2-1 | TRBV6-5 | - | 15 | TGTGCCAGCAGTTCTGGGGATTTGACCTACAATGAGCAGTTCTTC | CASSSGDLTYNEQFF
TRBD2 | TRBJ2-1 | TRBV5-6 | - | 16 | TGTGCCAGCAGCCTAGGACTAGCGGGGGCCTTTGGTGAGCAGTTCTTC | CASSLGLAGAFGEQFF
- | TRBJ2-3 | TRBV7-3 | - | 13 | TGTGCCAGCAGCCTCAAGGCTTCAGATACGCAGTATTTT | CASSLKASDTQYF
TRBD1 | TRBJ2-7 | TRBV5-1 | - | 15 | TGCGCCAGCTCGGACAGGCTGGGTCTTGAGAACGAGCAGTACTTC | CASSDRLGLENEQYF
TRBD2 | TRBJ2-1 | TRBV19 | - | 15 | TGTGCCAGTAGTATGAGCGGGAGTACCTACAATGAGCAGTTCTTC | CASSMSGSTYNEQFF
TRBD1 | TRBJ1-2 | TRBV9 | - | 19 | TGTGCCAGCAGCGTAGTTGCGGGAGACAGGGGGTCCGCTAACTATGGCTACACCTTC | CASSVVAGDRGSANYGYTF
- | TRBJ2-1 | TRBV5-6 | - | 14 | TGTGCCAGCAGCTTACCCCCAGGGTTCAATGAGCAGTTCTTC | CASSLPPGFNEQFF
TRBD2 | TRBJ2-1 | TRBV15 | - | 14 | TGTGCCACCAGCGGGATAGCGGGGCACAATGAGCAGTTCTTC | CATSGIAGHNEQFF
- | TRBJ2-7 | TRBV5-1 | medium-sized | 14 | TGCGCCAGCAGCTTGGACGCGTCCTCCTACGAGCAGTACTTC | CASSLDASSYEQYF
TRBD1 | TRBJ2-7 | TRBV10-2 | - | 14 | TGCGCCAGCGAGGGGACAGGGGTTCCCTACGAGCAGTACTTC | CASEGTGVPYEQYF
- | TRBJ2-3 | TRBV4-3 | - | 15 | TGCGCCAGCAGCCAAGAGGGTTCTAGCACAGATACGCAGTATTTT | CASSQEGSSTDTQYF
- | TRBJ1-1 | TRBV19 | - | 12 | TGTGCCAGTAGTCCAGGGTTGACTGAAGCTTTCTTT | CASSPGLTEAFF
- | TRBJ2-1 | TRBV5-4 | - | 17 | TGTGCCAGCAGCTTGGAGGGTCGACTAGACACCTACAATGAGCAGTTCTTC | CASSLEGRLDTYNEQFF
TRBD2 | TRBJ2-3 | TRBV6-1 | - | 15 | TGTGCCAGCAGTGGACTAGCGGGAGGGCCAGATACGCAGTATTTT | CASSGLAGGPDTQYF
- | TRBJ1-1 | TRBV6-1 | - | 14 | TGTGCCAGCAGTGCCGACGGCCTGTTCACTGAAGCTTTCTTT | CASSADGLFTEAFF
- | TRBJ2-7 | TRBV4-1 | - | 13 | TGCGCCAGCAGCCAAGTGGGGGCTTACGAGCAGTACTTC | CASSQVGAYEQYF
TRBD1 | TRBJ1-2 | TRBV5-1 | - | 14 | TGCGCCAGCAGCTCCCGGACAGGGCTAGGTGGCTACACCTTC | CASSSRTGLGGYTF
- | TRBJ2-3 | TRBV4-1 | - | 14 | TGCGCCAGCAGCCGCGGGACTAGCACAGATACGCAGTATTTT | CASSRGTSTDTQYF
- | TRBJ2-7 | TRBV10-3 | - | 10 | TGTGCCGTCGGACGGCCCCAAGAGTACTTC | CAVGRPQEYF
- | TRBJ1-5 | TRBV9 | - | 14 | TGTGCCAGCAGCGTAGGACAGAGGAATCAGCCCCAGCATTTT | CASSVGQRNQPQHF
- | TRBJ2-7 | TRBV6-5 | - | 14 | TGTGCCAGCAGTTACAGGGGCCGCGGTTACGAGCAGTACTTC | CASSYRGRGYEQYF
- | TRBJ2-7 | TRBV27 | - | 13 | TGTGCCAGCAGCCCCGGGATTACCTACGAGCAGTACTTC | CASSPGITYEQYF
- | TRBJ2-7 | TRBV27 | - | 14 | TGTGCCAGCAGTTCAGCTTGGAGCAACTACGAGCAGTACTTC | CASSSAWSNYEQYF
TRBD1 | TRBJ2-7 | TRBV9 | - | 16 | TGTGCCAGCAGCGCTCCGGTTGACACAGGGGGCCACGAGCAGTACTTC | CASSAPVDTGGHEQYF
- | TRBJ1-2 | TRBV9 | - | 16 | TGTGCCAGCAGCCCGAGGGGTGGGGAGACAGTGTGGGGCTACACCTTC | CASSPRGGETVWGYTF
- | TRBJ2-1 | TRBV7-9 | once | 14 | TGTGCCAGCAGCTCCTCCCGACCGGGAAATGAGCAGTTCTTC | CASSSSRPGNEQFF
- | TRBJ1-2 | TRBV19 | - | 15 | TGTGCCAGTAGTATAGATCCACAGGGTGGCTATGGCTACACCTTC | CASSIDPQGGYGYTF
TRBD1 | TRBJ2-7 | TRBV7-9 | - | 16 | TGTGCCAGCAGCTCCGGACAGGGGAGAGGAGCCTACGAGCAGTACTTC | CASSSGQGRGAYEQYF
TRBD1 | TRBJ2-1 | TRBV18 | - | 15 | TGTGCCAGCTCCCAGGGACAGGGGGTTTGGGATGAGCAGTTCTTC | CASSQGQGVWDEQFF
- | TRBJ2-3 | TRBV27 | - | 13 | TGTGCCAGCACCATCCGGGGGACAGATACGCAGTATTTT | CASTIRGTDTQYF
- | TRBJ2-1 | TRBV4-3 | - | 15 | TGCGCCAGCAGCCAAGCTCTGGGGCCGGGCTATGAGCAGTTCTTC | CASSQALGPGYEQFF
TRBD1 | TRBJ1-3 | TRBV7-8 | - | 15 | TGTGCCAGCAGCTTAGCGACAGGGGTGGGAAACACCATATATTTT | CASSLATGVGNTIYF
TRBD1 | TRBJ2-7 | TRBV7-9 | - | 15 | TGTGCCAGCAGCAAAGATCACAGGGGTTCCTACGAGCAGTACTTC | CASSKDHRGSYEQYF
- | TRBJ2-7 | TRBV6-1 | once | 15 | TGTGCCAGCAGTGAAGAAGGGGGGTACTCCTACGAGCAGTACTTC | CASSEEGGYSYEQYF
- | TRBJ2-3 | TRBV28 | - | 14 | TGTGCCAGCAGTTTAGGTAGCAGCACAGATACGCAGTATTTT | CASSLGSSTDTQYF
- | TRBJ1-2 | TRBV5-6 | - | 13 | TGTGCCAGCAGCTTGATGGGGGAACGGGGCTACACCTTC | CASSLMGERGYTF
- | TRBJ1-5 | TRBV10-2 | - | 14 | TGCGCCAGCAGTGAGTCGATGGGGAGACAGCCCCAGCATTTT | CASSESMGRQPQHF
TRBD1 | TRBJ1-2 | TRBV28 | few | 16 | TGTGCCAGCAGTTTGGACAGGGGGCCTTTGGGCTATGGCTACACCTTC | CASSLDRGPLGYGYTF
TRBD1 | TRBJ1-5 | TRBV23-1 | - | 17 | TGCGCCAGCAGTCAATCGACACATCGGGACAGATGTCAGCCCCAGCATTTT | CASSQSTHRDRCQPQHF
- | TRBJ1-1 | TRBV4-1 | - | 14 | TGCGCCAGCAGCCCCCTCGTCTTCGAGCCTGAAGCTTTCTTT | CASSPLVFEPEAFF
- | TRBJ1-5 | TRBV7-9 | - | 14 | TGTGCCAGCAGCCCCCCGGGGGATTTGGAGCCCCAGCATTTT | CASSPPGDLEPQHF
TRBD2 | TRBJ2-1 | TRBV7-9 | - | 16 | TGTGCCAGCAGCCCTCCGACTAGCGGGACTTACAATGAGCAGTTCTTC | CASSPPTSGTYNEQFF
TRBD2 | TRBJ2-3 | TRBV4-2 | - | 17 | TGTGCCAGCAGCCAAGAAGCCCAGCGGGGGAGCACAGATACGCAGTATTTT | CASSQEAQRGSTDTQYF
- | TRBJ2-7 | TRBV4-2 | - | 16 | TGTGCCAGCAGCCAAGATGGGAGCAGGACAACCTACGAGCAGTACTTC | CASSQDGSRTTYEQYF
TRBD2 | TRBJ2-7 | TRBV27 | - | 16 | TGTGCCAGCAGTTTATTTCCTAGCGGGAAGAGTAACGAGCAGTACTTC | CASSLFPSGKSNEQYF